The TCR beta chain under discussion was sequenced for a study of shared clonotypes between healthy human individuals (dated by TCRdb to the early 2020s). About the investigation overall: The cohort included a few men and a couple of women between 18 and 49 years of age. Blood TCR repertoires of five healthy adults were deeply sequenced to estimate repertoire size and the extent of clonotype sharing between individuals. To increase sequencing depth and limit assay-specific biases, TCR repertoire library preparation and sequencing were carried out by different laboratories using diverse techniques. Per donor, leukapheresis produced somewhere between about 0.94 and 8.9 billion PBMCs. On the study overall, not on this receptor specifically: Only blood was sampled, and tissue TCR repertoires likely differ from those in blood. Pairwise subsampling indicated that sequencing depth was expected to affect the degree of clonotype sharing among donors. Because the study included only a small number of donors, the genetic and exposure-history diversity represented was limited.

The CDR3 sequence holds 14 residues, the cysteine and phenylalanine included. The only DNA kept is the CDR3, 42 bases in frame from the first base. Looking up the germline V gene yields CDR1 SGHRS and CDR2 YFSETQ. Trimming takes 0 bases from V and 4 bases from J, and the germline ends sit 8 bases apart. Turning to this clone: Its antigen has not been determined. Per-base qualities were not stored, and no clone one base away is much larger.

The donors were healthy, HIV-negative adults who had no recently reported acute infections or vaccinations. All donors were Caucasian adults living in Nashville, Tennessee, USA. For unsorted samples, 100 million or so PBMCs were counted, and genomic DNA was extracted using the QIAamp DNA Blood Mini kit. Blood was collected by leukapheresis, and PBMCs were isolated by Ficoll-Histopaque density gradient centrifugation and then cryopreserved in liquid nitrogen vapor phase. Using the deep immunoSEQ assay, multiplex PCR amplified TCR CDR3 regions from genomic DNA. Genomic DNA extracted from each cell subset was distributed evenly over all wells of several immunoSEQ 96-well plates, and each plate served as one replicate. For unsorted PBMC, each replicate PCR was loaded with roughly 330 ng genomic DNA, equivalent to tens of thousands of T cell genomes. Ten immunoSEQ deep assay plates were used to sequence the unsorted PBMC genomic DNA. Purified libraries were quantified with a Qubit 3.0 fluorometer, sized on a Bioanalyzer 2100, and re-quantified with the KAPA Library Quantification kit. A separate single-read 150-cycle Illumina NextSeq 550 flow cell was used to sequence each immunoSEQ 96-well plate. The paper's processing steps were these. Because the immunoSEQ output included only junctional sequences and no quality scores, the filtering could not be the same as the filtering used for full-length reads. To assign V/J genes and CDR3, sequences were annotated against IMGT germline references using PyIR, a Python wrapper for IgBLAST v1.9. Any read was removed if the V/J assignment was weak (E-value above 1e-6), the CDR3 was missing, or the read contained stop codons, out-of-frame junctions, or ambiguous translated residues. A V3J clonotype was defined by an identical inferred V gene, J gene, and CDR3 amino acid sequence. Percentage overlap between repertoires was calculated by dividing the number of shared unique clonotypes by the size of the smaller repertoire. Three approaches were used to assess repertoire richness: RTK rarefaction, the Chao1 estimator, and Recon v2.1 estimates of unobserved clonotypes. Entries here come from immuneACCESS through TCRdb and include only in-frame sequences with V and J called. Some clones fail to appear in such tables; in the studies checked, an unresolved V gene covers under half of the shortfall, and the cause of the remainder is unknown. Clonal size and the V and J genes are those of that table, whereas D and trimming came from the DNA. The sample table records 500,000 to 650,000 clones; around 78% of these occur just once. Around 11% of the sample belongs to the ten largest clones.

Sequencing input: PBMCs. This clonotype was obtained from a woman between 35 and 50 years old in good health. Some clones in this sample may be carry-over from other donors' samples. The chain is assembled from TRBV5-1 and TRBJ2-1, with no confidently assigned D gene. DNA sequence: TGCGCCAGCAGCTTGGGTCAAAATTACAATGAGCAGTTCTTC. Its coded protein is CASSLGQNYNEQFF.